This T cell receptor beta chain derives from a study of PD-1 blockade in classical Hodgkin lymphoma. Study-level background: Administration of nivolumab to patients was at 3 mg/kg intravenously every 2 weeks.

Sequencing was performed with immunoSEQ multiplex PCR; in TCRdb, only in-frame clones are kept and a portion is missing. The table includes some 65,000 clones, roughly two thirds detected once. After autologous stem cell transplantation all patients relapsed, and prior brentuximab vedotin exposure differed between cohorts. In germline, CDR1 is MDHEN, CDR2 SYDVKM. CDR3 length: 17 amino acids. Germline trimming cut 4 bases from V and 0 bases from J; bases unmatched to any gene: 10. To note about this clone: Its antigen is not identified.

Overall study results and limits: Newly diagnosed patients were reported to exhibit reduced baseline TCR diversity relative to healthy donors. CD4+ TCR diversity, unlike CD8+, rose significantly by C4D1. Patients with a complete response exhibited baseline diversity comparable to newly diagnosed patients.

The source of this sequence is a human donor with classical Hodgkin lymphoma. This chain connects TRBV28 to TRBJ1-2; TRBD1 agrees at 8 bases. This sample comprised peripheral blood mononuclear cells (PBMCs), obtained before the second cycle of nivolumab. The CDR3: CASSSRAGGDSNYGYTF. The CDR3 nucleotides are TGTGCCAGCAGTTCCAGGGCAGGGGGCGATTCTAACTATGGCTACACCTTC.